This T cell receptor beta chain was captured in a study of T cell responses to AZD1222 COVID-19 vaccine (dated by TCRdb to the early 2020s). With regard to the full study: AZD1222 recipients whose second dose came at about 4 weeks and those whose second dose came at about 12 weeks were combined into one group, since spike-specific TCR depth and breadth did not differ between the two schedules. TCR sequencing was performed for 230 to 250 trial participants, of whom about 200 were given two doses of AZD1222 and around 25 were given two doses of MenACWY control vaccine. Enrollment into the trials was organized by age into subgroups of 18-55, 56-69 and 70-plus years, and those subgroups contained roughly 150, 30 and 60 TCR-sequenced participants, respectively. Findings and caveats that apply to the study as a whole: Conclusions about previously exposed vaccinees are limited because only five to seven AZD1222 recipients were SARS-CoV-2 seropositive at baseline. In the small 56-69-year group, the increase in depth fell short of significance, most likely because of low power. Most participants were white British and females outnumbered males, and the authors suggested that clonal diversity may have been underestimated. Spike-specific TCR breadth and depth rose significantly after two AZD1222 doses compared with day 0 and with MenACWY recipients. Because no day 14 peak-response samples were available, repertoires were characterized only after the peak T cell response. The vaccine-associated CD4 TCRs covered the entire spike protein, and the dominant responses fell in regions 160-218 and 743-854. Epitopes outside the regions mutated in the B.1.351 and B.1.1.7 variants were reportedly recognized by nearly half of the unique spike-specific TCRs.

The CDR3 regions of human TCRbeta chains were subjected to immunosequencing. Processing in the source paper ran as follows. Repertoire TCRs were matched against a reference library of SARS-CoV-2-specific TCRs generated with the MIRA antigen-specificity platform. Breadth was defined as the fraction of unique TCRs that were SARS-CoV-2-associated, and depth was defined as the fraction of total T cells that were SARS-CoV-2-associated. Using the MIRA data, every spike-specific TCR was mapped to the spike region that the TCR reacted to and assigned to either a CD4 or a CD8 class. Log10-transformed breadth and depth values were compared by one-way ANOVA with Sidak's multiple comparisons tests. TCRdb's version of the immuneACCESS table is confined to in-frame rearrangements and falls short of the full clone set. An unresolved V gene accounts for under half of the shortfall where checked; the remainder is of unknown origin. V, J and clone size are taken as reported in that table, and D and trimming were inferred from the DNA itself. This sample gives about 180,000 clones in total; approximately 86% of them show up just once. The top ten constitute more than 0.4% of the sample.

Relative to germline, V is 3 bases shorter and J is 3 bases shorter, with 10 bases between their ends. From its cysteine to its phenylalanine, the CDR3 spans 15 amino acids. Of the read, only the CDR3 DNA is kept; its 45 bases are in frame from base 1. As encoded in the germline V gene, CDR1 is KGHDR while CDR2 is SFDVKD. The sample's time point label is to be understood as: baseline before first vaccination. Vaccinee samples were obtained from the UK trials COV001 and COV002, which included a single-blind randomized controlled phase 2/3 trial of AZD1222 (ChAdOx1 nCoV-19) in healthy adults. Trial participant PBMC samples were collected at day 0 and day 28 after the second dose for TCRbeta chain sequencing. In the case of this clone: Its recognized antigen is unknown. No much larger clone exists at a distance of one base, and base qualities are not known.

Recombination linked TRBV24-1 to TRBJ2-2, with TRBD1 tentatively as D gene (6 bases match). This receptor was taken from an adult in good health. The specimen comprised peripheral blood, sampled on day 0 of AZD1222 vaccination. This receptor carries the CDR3 CATSDLDSYTGELFF. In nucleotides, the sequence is TGTGCCACCAGTGATCTGGACAGTTACACCGGGGAGCTGTTTTTT.